This TCR beta chain was retrieved from a study of T cells in Graves' hyperthyroidism and ophthalmopathy. From RNA transcripts, TCR beta CDR3 regions were amplified. First-round RT-PCR with HTBI primers amplified the TCR CDR3 region. TCRdb ran MiXCR on the multiplex PCR reads and lists one entry per CDR3 protein. The table includes about 530,000 distinct CDR3 sequences, 15% to 20% detected once. Study findings and constraints: Most thyroid clonotypes that were expanded above 0.001 also turned up in blood.

Details on this clonotype: Its antigen is not known.

This CDR3 comprises 14 residues. The V end was cut by 6 bases, the J end by 1 base, with 13 bases between. Germline V lookup: CDR1 SGHRS, CDR2 YFSETQ. The study included ophthalmopathy patients with Clinical Activity Score at least 3, NOSPECS grade at least 4 and duration under 3 months. Thyroid ultrasound and orbital computed tomography, with clinical symptoms and serum thyroxine and TRAb, informed diagnoses. What was sequenced was blood. The rearrangement uses TRBV5-1 and TRBJ1-2; D is unclear. This sequence was found in a woman between 18 and 30 years old with Graves' ophthalmopathy. The CDR3 bases are TGCGCCAGCACCGATTCAGAGGGTAACTATGGCTACACCTTC. Its translation: CASTDSEGNYGYTF.